A selection of T cell receptor beta chains follows, all from one sample in a study of control samples from healthy donors and cancer patients. Assay used: immunoSEQ multiplex PCR; TCRdb lists only in-frame clones, some missing. The sample shows 90,000 to 100,000 clones, about four fifths of them seen only once. Specimen: blood. The source is a woman in her twenties or thirties in good health. Each CDR3 is given with its conserved first and last residue. Fields, in order: D gene, V gene, clone size, J gene, CDR3 protein, CDR3 DNA. D genes are given only for firm matches. Only part of the rows carry a size: once, few, many, or a class if the clone is expanded.

D gene: -
V gene: TRBV5-6
clone size: -
J gene: TRBJ1-6
CDR3 protein: CASSRDKSSYNSPLHF
CDR3 DNA: TGTGCCAGCAGCCGGGACAAAAGCTCCTATAATTCACCCCTCCACTTT

D gene: -
V gene: TRBV6-5
clone size: -
J gene: TRBJ1-2
CDR3 protein: CASSHLLNYGYTF
CDR3 DNA: TGTGCCAGCAGTCACTTGTTGAACTATGGCTACACCTTC

D gene: TRBD1
V gene: TRBV5-1
clone size: -
J gene: TRBJ1-4
CDR3 protein: CASSLGQGASEKLFF
CDR3 DNA: TGCGCCAGCAGCTTGGGACAGGGGGCAAGTGAAAAACTGTTTTTT

D gene: -
V gene: TRBV23-1
clone size: -
J gene: TRBJ1-2
CDR3 protein: CASSQSERQINYGYTF
CDR3 DNA: TGCGCCAGCAGTCAATCAGAACGACAGATTAACTATGGCTACACCTTC

D gene: TRBD1
V gene: TRBV11-2
clone size: few
J gene: TRBJ1-3
CDR3 protein: CASSQGASGNTIYF
CDR3 DNA: TGTGCCAGCAGCCAGGGGGCCTCTGGAAACACCATATATTTT

D gene: -
V gene: TRBV6-2/TRBV6-3
clone size: -
J gene: TRBJ2-3
CDR3 protein: CASSYPNTDTQYF
CDR3 DNA: TGTGCCAGCAGTTACCCGAACACAGATACGCAGTATTTT

D gene: -
V gene: TRBV18
clone size: -
J gene: TRBJ1-2
CDR3 protein: CASSPPRVGPYGYTF
CDR3 DNA: TGTGCCAGCTCACCGCCTCGGGTCGGACCCTATGGCTACACCTTC

D gene: -
V gene: TRBV4-3
clone size: -
J gene: TRBJ2-1
CDR3 protein: CASSQDLGATPYNEQFF
CDR3 DNA: TGCGCCAGCAGCCAAGATCTTGGGGCCACCCCCTACAATGAGCAGTTCTTC

D gene: TRBD2
V gene: TRBV6-4
clone size: -
J gene: TRBJ2-3
CDR3 protein: CASSDSGTTVADTQYF
CDR3 DNA: TGTGCCAGCAGTGACTCAGGGACTACGGTCGCAGATACGCAGTATTTT

D gene: TRBD1
V gene: TRBV5-4
clone size: -
J gene: TRBJ1-2
CDR3 protein: CASSFPGQQSSHGYTF
CDR3 DNA: TGTGCCAGCAGCTTCCCGGGACAGCAATCCTCGCATGGCTACACCTTC

D gene: -
V gene: TRBV7-9
clone size: -
J gene: TRBJ1-6
CDR3 protein: CASSSGRYNSPLHF
CDR3 DNA: TGTGCCAGCAGCTCCGGACGGTATAATTCACCCCTCCACTTT

D gene: TRBD2
V gene: TRBV5-1
clone size: -
J gene: TRBJ2-2
CDR3 protein: CASSFSGPPTGELFF
CDR3 DNA: TGCGCCAGCAGCTTTAGCGGGCCCCCCACCGGGGAGCTGTTTTTT

D gene: TRBD1
V gene: TRBV10-2
clone size: -
J gene: TRBJ1-2
CDR3 protein: CASSDPQGRESNYGYTF
CDR3 DNA: TGCGCCAGCAGTGACCCACAGGGGCGAGAGTCTAACTATGGCTACACCTTC

D gene: TRBD1
V gene: TRBV9
clone size: -
J gene: TRBJ2-1
CDR3 protein: CASSVTDRQNYNEQFF
CDR3 DNA: TGTGCCAGCAGCGTAACGGACAGGCAAAACTACAATGAGCAGTTCTTC

D gene: -
V gene: TRBV6-5
clone size: -
J gene: TRBJ2-1
CDR3 protein: CASSYSWGPGINEQFF
CDR3 DNA: TGTGCCAGCAGTTACTCTTGGGGCCCGGGCATCAATGAGCAGTTCTTC